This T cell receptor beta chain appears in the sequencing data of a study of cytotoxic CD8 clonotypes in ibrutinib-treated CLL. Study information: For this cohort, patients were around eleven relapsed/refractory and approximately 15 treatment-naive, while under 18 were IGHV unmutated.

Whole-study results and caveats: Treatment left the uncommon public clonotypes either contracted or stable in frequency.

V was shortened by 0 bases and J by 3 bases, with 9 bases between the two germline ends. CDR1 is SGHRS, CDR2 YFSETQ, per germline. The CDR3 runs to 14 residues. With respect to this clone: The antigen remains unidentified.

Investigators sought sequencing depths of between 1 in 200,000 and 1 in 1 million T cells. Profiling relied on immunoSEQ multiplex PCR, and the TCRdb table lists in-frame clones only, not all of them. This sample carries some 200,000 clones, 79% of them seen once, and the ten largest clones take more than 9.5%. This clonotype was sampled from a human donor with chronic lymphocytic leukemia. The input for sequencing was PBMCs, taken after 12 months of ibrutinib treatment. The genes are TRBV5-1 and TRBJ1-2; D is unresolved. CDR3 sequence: CASSLAVTDYGYTF. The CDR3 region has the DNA TGCGCCAGCAGCTTGGCCGTCACCGACTATGGCTACACCTTC.